This T cell receptor beta chain was identified during a study of T cells in Graves' hyperthyroidism and ophthalmopathy. Across the study: Blood from the periphery was taken at initial diagnosis, before any treatment. Findings and limits, study-wide: Blood also carried most thyroid clonotypes expanded above 0.001.

Patients aged 18 to 65 had newly diagnosed hyperthyroidism lasting under 2 months. The PBMCs were taken from approximately 9.7 ml of fresh peripheral blood. Amplification yielded TCR beta CDR3 regions, with RNA transcripts as the source. The TCR CDR3 first-round RT-PCR relied on the HTBI primer set. TCRdb independently ran MiXCR on the multiplex PCR reads; one entry per CDR3 protein. This sample has 400,000 to 500,000 distinct CDR3 sequences, with around 15% found just once. V dropped 0 bases and J dropped 0 bases, with 9 bases sitting between them. The CDR3 totals 16 residues. Germline values: CDR1 GTSNPN, CDR2 SVGIG (reference sequence). At least ten counts were recorded for this clonotype. The antigen remains undetermined.

The TCR comes from a woman aged 18-29 years with Graves' hyperthyroidism. This chain links TRBV30 with TRBJ1-6; no reliable D call. Specimen: blood. The CDR3 is CAWSVRSRSYNSPLHF. In DNA form, the CDR3 reads TGTGCCTGGAGTGTAAGGTCACGCTCCTATAATTCACCCCTCCACTTT.